One T cell receptor beta chain is described in this entry. What it recognizes is unknown. This sample was included in a study of CD8 T cells in ankylosing spondylitis. Regarding the study as a whole: Disease-linked clones bore a CD8+ phenotype, appearing relatively rarely in peripheral blood. Reported data indicate significant enrichment of disease-linked clones within matched ankylosing spondylitis synovial fluid. A TCR beta motif of 8 or 9 highly homologous variants appeared characteristic of ankylosing spondylitis blood. There were earlier reports of some motif variants in reactive arthritis synovial fluid and blood.

Quantitative barcoded 5'-RACE was used to prepare TCR beta libraries. MiXCR, applied by TCRdb to the 5' RACE reads, yields one record per CDR3 protein. Of approximately 540,000 distinct CDR3 sequences listed, roughly an eighth are singletons. The source of this sequence is a male donor with ankylosing spondylitis. The specimen was blood, either unsorted or a sorted T cell fraction (not recorded which).

In nucleotides, the CDR3 is TGTGCCAGCAGCGTAGCTCCCGGGGAGCCTAACTATGGCTACACCTTC. It specifies CASSVAPGEPNYGYTF. The rearrangement uses TRBV9 and TRBJ1-2; no definite D call. With 0 bases removed from V and 0 bases from J, the gap between germline ends came to 12 bases. The CDR3 runs 16 residues. Germline V gene data show CDR1 as SGDLS and CDR2 as YYNGEE.